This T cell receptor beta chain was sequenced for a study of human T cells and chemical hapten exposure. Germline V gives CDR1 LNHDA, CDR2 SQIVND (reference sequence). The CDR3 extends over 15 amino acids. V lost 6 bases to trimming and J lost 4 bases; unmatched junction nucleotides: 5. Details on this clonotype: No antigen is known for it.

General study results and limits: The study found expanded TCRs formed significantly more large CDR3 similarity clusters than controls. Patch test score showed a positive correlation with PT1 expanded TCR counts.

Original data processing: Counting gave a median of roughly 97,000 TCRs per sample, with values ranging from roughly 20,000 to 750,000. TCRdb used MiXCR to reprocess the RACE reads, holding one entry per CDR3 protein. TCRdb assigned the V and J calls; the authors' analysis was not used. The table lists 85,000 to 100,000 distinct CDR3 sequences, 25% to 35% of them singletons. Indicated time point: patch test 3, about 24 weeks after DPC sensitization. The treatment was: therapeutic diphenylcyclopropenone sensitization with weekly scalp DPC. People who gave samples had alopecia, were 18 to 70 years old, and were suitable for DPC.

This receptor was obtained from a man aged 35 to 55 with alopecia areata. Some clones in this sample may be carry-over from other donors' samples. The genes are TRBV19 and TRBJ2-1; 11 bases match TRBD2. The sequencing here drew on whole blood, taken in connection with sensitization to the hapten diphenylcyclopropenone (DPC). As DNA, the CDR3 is TGTGCCAGTAGCGGGACTAGCGGACCGTACAATGAGCAGTTCTTC. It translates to CASSGTSGPYNEQFF.